These 12 T cell receptor beta chains came from one sample sequenced in a study of a mutant IDH1 vaccine in newly diagnosed glioma. Time point noted: week 47, end of study. It was 300 ug of mutant IDH1 20-mer peptide that made up each vaccine dose, given with topical imiquimod. Here immunoSEQ multiplex PCR was the method, and the copy in TCRdb shows in-frame clones only, minus some. The repertoire includes fewer than 70,000 clones, around four fifths of them detected once, and more than 3% sits in the top ten. These receptors' targets are unknown. This specimen was PBMCs, taken from a glioma patient whose treatment included an IDH1 peptide vaccine. The origin of the receptors is a man between 25 and 39 years old with glioma.

The gene calls are TRBV4-1 and TRBJ1-1; TRBD1 is a possible D gene (5 bases). The germline CDR1 and CDR2 sequences are MGHRA and YSYEKL. Trimming took off 4 bases at V and 1 base at J, with 13 bases between the two ends. The CDR3 is 15 amino acids. As DNA, the CDR3 is TGCGCCAGCAGCCTCGCCGGGACGGCGAACACTGAAGCTTTCTTT. This codes for CASSLAGTANTEAFF.

The CDR3 is CASSTQPYEQYF. CDR3 bases: TGTGCCAGTAGTACCCAACCCTACGAGCAGTACTTC. This chain connects TRBV19 to TRBJ2-7, with D uncertain. The CDR3 has 12 amino acids. The germline V gene has CDR1 LNHDA and CDR2 SQIVND (reference sequence). V lost 4 bases to trimming and J lost 2 bases, with 6 bases between them. Full variable domain (outside the CDR3, taken from reference TRBV19 and TRBJ2-7): DGGITQSPKYLFRKEGQNVTLSCEQNLNHDAMYWYRQDPGQGLRLIYYSQIVNDFQKGDIAEGYSVSREKKESFPLTVTSAQKNPTAFYLCASSTQPYEQYFGPGTRLTVT.

The chain carries TRBV2 and TRBJ2-7, with D unclear. The length of the CDR3 is 13 residues. Germline V lookup: CDR1 SNHLY, CDR2 FYNNEI. Trimming left V 6 bases short and J 2 bases short, with 11 bases between. CDR3: CASSQVRTYEQYF. Written as DNA, the CDR3 is TGTGCCAGCAGCCAAGTACGGACCTACGAGCAGTACTTC.

This CDR3 reads CASSTAGTGRANYGYTF. The CDR3 region has the DNA TGTGCCAGTAGTACCGCCGGGACAGGGCGGGCAAACTATGGCTACACCTTC. V usage is TRBV19 and J usage is TRBJ1-2, with TRBD1 matching 9 bases. Trimming cost V 4 bases and J 2 bases; bases outside gene matches: 11. This CDR3 has 17 amino acids. CDR1 and CDR2 (germline): LNHDA, SQIVND (reference sequence).

This chain joins TRBV19 and TRBJ2-6; 7 nucleotides line up with TRBD2. The CDR3 covers 18 residues. Looked up from germline, CDR1 is LNHDA and CDR2 is SQIVND (reference sequence). With V trimmed by 2 bases and J by 2 bases, 9 bases remained unmatched. CDR3 protein: CASSISMGGYPGANVLTF. Written as DNA, the CDR3 is TGTGCCAGTAGTATATCCATGGGGGGGTATCCTGGGGCCAACGTCCTGACTTTC.

The chain combines TRBV6-5 with TRBJ2-2; D gene unclear. CDR3 length equals 12 residues. CDR1 is MNHEY and CDR2 is SVGAGI in the germline V gene. The V and J ends lost 3 bases and 6 bases respectively, with 5 bases between them. CDR3: CASSYLSGELFF. CDR3 sequence (DNA): TGTGCCAGCAGTTATTTGTCCGGGGAGCTGTTTTTT.

The chain joins TRBV6-1 to TRBJ1-5; weak D call: TRBD1 (5 bases). V lost 8 bases and J lost 2, with 7 bases in between. The CDR3 has 12 residues. Germline V gene lookup returns CDR1 MNHNS and CDR2 SASEGT. CDR3 region: CASRDGNQPQHF. CDR3 bases: TGTGCCAGCCGGGACGGCAATCAGCCCCAGCATTTT.

The J gene is TRBJ1-4, the V gene TRBV4-1; 10 bases map to TRBD1. The CDR3 has 16 amino acids. Germline loops: CDR1 MGHRA, CDR2 YSYEKL. V trimming: 3 bases; J trimming: 1 base; junction bases outside the gene matches: 2. The CDR3 loop is CASSHWTGGTNEKLFF. In DNA, the CDR3 is TGCGCCAGCAGCCACTGGACAGGGGGAACTAATGAAAAACTGTTTTTT.

The CDR3 region has the DNA TGCGCCAGCAGCTTTCAGGGGATATGGGATATGGGCACTGAAGCTTTCTTT. Amino acid sequence: CASSFQGIWDMGTEAFF. The chain is built from TRBV5-1 and TRBJ1-1, with TRBD1 as a possible D gene (6 bases). This CDR3 spans 17 amino acids. In germline, CDR1 is SGHRS, CDR2 YFSETQ. V was cut by 2 bases and J by 4 bases, with 21 bases left in between.

This CDR3 is CASSLLGGETEAFF. CDR3 bases: TGTGCCAGCAGCTTGCTAGGGGGGGAAACTGAAGCTTTCTTT. The chain recombines TRBV5-6 with TRBJ1-1; tentatively, D is TRBD1 (6 bases). The V and J ends lost 1 base and 5 bases respectively, with 12 bases between them. The CDR3 has 14 residues. Germline loops: CDR1 SGHDT, CDR2 YYEEEE.

This chain uses TRBV7-9 with TRBJ2-7, with unresolved D. The CDR3 runs to 17 residues. V gave up 4 bases and J gave up 3 bases, with 22 bases separating them. The germline CDR1 and CDR2 sequences are SEHNR and FQNEAQ (reference sequence). The CDR3: CASSSIDGESPYYEQYF. The CDR3 DNA follows: TGTGCCAGCAGCTCAATAGATGGGGAATCGCCTTACTACGAGCAGTACTTC.

The chain uses TRBV10-3 and TRBJ2-5; TRBD1 agrees at 7 bases. The end of the DNA fits TRBJ2-7 better, so the J call may be wrong. Germline V gene sequence: CDR1 ENHRY, CDR2 SYGVKD. The CDR3 sequence is 14 residues long. The CDR3 DNA is TGTGCCATCAGTGAGTCCGGGACAGAGTACGAGCAGTACTTC. It codes for CAISESGTEYEQYF.